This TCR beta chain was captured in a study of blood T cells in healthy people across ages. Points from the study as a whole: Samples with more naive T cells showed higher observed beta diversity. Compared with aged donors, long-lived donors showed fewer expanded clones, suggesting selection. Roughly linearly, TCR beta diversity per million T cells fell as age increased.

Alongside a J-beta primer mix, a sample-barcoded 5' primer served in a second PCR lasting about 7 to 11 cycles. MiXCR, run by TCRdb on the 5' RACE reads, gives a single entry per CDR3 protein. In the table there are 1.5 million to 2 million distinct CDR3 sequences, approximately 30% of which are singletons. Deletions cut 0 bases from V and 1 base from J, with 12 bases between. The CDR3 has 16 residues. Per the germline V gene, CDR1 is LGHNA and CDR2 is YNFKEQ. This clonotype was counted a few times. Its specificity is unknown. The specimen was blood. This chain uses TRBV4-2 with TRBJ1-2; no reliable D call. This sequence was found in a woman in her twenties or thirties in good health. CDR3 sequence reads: CASSQDRAGINYGYTF. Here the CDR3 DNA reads TGTGCCAGCAGCCAAGATCGGGCAGGCATTAACTATGGCTACACCTTC.